In this sample, the clone carrying this TCR beta chain turned up a few times. The data stem from a study of T cells in Graves' hyperthyroidism and ophthalmopathy. The source material, RNA transcripts, was used to amplify TCR beta CDR3 regions. An initial round of RT-PCR targeting the TCR CDR3 relied on the HTBI primer set. MiXCR was run by TCRdb on the multiplex PCR reads, yielding one entry per CDR3 protein. The data hold under 750,000 distinct CDR3 sequences, with 18% observed a single time. Trimming left V 6 bases short and J 6 bases short, with 18 bases between. CDR3 length: 13 amino acids. CDR1 and CDR2 from the germline V gene are SQVTM and ANQGSEA.

V usage is TRBV29-1 and J usage is TRBJ2-7; D is unresolved. The sequence was collected from a woman aged 45-59 years with Graves' hyperthyroidism that later progressed to Graves' ophthalmopathy. Sequencing used blood. The CDR3 spells CSVLDLLRFEQYF. CDR3 sequence (DNA): TGCAGCGTCTTGGACCTGCTTAGGTTCGAGCAGTACTTC.